This TCR beta chain appears in the sequencing data of a study of control samples from healthy donors and cancer patients. Generated by immunoSEQ multiplex PCR, the TCRdb table keeps only in-frame clones and is missing some. The sample shows fewer than 120,000 clones, approximately 90% of them seen only once. Between the trimmed V and J ends, which lost 4 bases and 9 bases, there was a span of 24 bases. Germline V gives CDR1 MNHEY, CDR2 SVGAGI. There are 16 residues in the CDR3. The sequencing input was PBMCs. This rearrangement joins TRBV6-5 to TRBJ1-2; D unresolved. This clonotype originated in a woman aged 60 to 75 with lung cancer. DNA of the CDR3: TGTGCCAGCAGTTCCCGGGCTTCCAGGAGGGAAGGTCGCTACACCTTC. This translates into CASSSRASRREGRYTF.